The rows below give T cell receptor beta chains drawn from one sample of a study of blood T cell repertoires in COVID-19. Clones were read by immunoSEQ multiplex PCR, and TCRdb kept only the in-frame ones, dropping some. The sample contains approximately 170,000 clones, 80% to 85% of which appear only once. Sequences were obtained from peripheral blood. The source is a human donor with acute or convalescent COVID-19. The donor label of this sample is uncertain. Both conserved end residues are part of each CDR3. D genes are given only for firm matches. Rows give clone size only sometimes, using once, few, many, or a class for an expanded clone.

j_call	cdr3_length	v_call	clone_size	d_call	cdr3_nt	cdr3_aa
TRBJ2-1	15	TRBV5-4	-	TRBD2	TGTGCCAGCAGCCGGACTAGCGGTACCTACAATGAGCAGTTCTTC	CASSRTSGTYNEQFF
TRBJ2-5	15	TRBV25-1	-	TRBD2	TGTGCCAGCAGTGATTCCGGGAGGGCCGGGGAGACCCAGTACTTC	CASSDSGRAGETQYF
TRBJ2-1	14	TRBV15	few	TRBD2	TGTGCCACCAGCAGGGGCGGGGGGACAAATGAGCAGTTCTTC	CATSRGGGTNEQFF
TRBJ2-7	14	TRBV28	-	TRBD2	TGTGCCAGCAGTAGCCTAGCGGGCTACAACGAGCAGTACTTC	CASSSLAGYNEQYF
TRBJ1-2	13	TRBV5-4	-	-	TGTGCCAGCAGCTTGAATCGGGGGAATGGCTACACCTTC	CASSLNRGNGYTF
TRBJ1-6	13	TRBV12-3/TRBV12-4	-	-	TGTGCCAGCAGTGCCAGCGGGGGGCCGACTCTCCACTTT	CASSASGGPTLHF
TRBJ2-3	14	TRBV5-4	-	-	TGTGCCAGCCGCCTGGACAGATTCACAGATACGCAGTATTTT	CASRLDRFTDTQYF
TRBJ1-5	15	TRBV4-2	-	-	TGTGCCAGCAGCCAAGAAAGGGAGGGCAATCAGCCCCAGCATTTT	CASSQEREGNQPQHF
TRBJ1-4	14	TRBV25-1	-	TRBD1	TGTGCCAGCAGTGGAGGGGGCGCAGGAGAAAAACTGTTTTTT	CASSGGGAGEKLFF
TRBJ2-1	14	TRBV19	-	-	TGTGCCAGTACAGACCTGCAGGGGGGCAATGAGCAGTTCTTC	CASTDLQGGNEQFF
TRBJ2-5	17	TRBV10-1	-	TRBD2	TGCGCCAGCAGTGAGTCAGCTAGCGGGGGACCCCAAGAGACCCAGTACTTC	CASSESASGGPQETQYF
TRBJ2-1	14	TRBV7-3	-	-	TGTGCCAGCAGCTTAGCCCCCTCGGGCAATGAGCAGTTCTTC	CASSLAPSGNEQFF
TRBJ1-1	14	TRBV4-1	-	-	TGCGCCAGCAGCCTCATCCGGGGGGACACTGAAGCTTTCTTT	CASSLIRGDTEAFF
TRBJ1-1	14	TRBV28	-	-	TGTGCCAGCAGTCCGGGGGGGTCGGACACTGAAGCTTTCTTT	CASSPGGSDTEAFF
TRBJ2-1	15	TRBV19	-	TRBD2	TGTGCCAGTAGTATCCAGCTAGCGGCTGCGAATGAGCAGTTCTTC	CASSIQLAAANEQFF
TRBJ2-2	18	TRBV19	-	TRBD2	TGTGCCAGTAGTATCGACCCCCAGCGGGGGGGTAGCACCGGGGAGCTGTTTTTT	CASSIDPQRGGSTGELFF
TRBJ1-3	14	TRBV29-1	-	-	TGCAGCGTTGCGCCGCCCGGGGCTGGAAACACCATATATTTT	CSVAPPGAGNTIYF
TRBJ1-2	13	TRBV2	-	-	TGTGCCAGCAGGCACGGGACTAACTATGGCTACACCTTC	CASRHGTNYGYTF
TRBJ1-6	14	TRBV6-5	-	TRBD1	TGTGCCAGCTGCTCGGGACAGATAGTGAGTCCCCTCCACTTT	CASCSGQIVSPLHF
TRBJ2-1	16	TRBV2	-	-	TGTGCCAGCAGTGAAGCTAGTTCTCCAACCTACAATGAGCAGTTCTTC	CASSEASSPTYNEQFF
TRBJ2-7	14	TRBV4-1	-	TRBD1	TGCGCCAGCAGCCTAACCTCGACAGGGGGCGAGCAGTACTTC	CASSLTSTGGEQYF
TRBJ2-1	15	TRBV7-9	-	TRBD2	TGTGCCAGCATCTCCCTAAGCGGGAGGAACAGTGAGCAGTTCTTC	CASISLSGRNSEQFF